This T cell receptor beta chain stems from a study of shared clonotypes between healthy human individuals. Whole-study context: Ranging from 18 to 49 in age, donors were a couple of women and three men. CD8 memory received one plate per donor, CD8 naive two, CD4 memory three and CD4 naive three.

Overall study findings and caveats: The study found roughly 5% of naive CD4 clonotypes shared across a handful of donors.

With regard to this clone: Its antigen remains unknown.

Method: immunoSEQ multiplex PCR; TCRdb's copy keeps in-frame clones and lacks some. The table has under 1,900,000 clones, approximately 98.5% seen once. Input material: naive CD4+ T cells sorted from blood. Subset: CD45RA+ positively selected. The clonotype originates from a man aged 30 to 45 in good health.

This chain's CDR3 is CASSLETNEAFF. The CDR3 DNA reads TGTGCCAGCAGCTTAGAGACCAATGAAGCTTTCTTT. The V and J genes are TRBV7-2 and TRBJ1-1; D is unclear. V was shortened by 1 base and J by 7 bases, with 7 bases between the two germline ends. The CDR3 totals 12 residues. Germline V gene lookup returns CDR1 SGHTA and CDR2 FQGNSA.